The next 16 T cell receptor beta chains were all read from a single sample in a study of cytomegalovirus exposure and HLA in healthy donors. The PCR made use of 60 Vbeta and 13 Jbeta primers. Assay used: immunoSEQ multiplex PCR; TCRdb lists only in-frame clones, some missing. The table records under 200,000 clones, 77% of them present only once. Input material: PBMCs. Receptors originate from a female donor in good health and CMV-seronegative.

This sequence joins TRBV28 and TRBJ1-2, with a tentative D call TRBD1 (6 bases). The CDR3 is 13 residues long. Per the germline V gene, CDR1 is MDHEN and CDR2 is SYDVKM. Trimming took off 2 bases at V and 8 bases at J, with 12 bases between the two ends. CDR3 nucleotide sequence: TGTGCCAGCAGTTTACTCCAGGGGCCGGGCTACACCTTC. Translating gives CASSLLQGPGYTF.

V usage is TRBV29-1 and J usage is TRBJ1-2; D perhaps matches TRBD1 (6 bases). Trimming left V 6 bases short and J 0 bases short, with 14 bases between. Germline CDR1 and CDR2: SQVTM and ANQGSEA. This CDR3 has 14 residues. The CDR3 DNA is TGCAGCGTAGCTACAGGGATTTCTAACTATGGCTACACCTTC. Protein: CSVATGISNYGYTF.

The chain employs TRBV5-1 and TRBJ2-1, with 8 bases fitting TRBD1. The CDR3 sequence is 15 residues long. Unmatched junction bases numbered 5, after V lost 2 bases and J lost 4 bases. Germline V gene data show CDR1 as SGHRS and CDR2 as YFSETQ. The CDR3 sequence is CASSLGQGVYNEQFF. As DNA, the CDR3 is TGCGCCAGCAGCTTAGGACAGGGTGTGTACAATGAGCAGTTCTTC.

The CDR3 is CAISERAGDSYEQYF. The CDR3 DNA is TGTGCCATCAGTGAGCGAGCGGGAGACTCCTACGAGCAGTACTTC. The chain joins TRBV10-3 to TRBJ2-7; 8 bases map to TRBD2. The length of the CDR3 is 15 residues. Germline trimming cut 2 bases from V and 0 bases from J; bases unmatched to any gene: 3. Germline CDR1 reads ENHRY; CDR2 reads SYGVKD.

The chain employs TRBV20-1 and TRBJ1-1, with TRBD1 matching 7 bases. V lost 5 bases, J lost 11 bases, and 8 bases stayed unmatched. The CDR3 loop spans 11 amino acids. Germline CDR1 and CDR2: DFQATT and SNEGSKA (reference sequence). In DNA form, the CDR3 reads TGCAGTGCTTACGGACAGGTTCGGGCTTTCTTT. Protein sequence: CSAYGQVRAFF.

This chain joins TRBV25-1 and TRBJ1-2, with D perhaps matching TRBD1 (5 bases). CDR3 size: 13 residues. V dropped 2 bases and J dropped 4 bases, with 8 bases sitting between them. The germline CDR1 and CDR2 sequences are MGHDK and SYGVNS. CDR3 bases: TGTGCCAGCAGTGAACAGGGTTTCTATGGCTACACCTTC. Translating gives CASSEQGFYGYTF.

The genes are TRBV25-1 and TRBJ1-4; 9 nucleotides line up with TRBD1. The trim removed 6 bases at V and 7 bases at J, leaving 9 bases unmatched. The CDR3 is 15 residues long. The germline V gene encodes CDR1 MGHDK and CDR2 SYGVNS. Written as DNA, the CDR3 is TGTGCCAGCAGCCCTTACCGGGACAGGGTTGAAAAACTGTTTTTT. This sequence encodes CASSPYRDRVEKLFF.

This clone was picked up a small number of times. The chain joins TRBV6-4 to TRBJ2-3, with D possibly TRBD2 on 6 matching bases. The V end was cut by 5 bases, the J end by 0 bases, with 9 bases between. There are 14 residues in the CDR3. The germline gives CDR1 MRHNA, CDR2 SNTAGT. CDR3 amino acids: CASSPGGSTDTQYF. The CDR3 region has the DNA TGTGCCAGCAGTCCCGGGGGAAGCACAGATACGCAGTATTTT.

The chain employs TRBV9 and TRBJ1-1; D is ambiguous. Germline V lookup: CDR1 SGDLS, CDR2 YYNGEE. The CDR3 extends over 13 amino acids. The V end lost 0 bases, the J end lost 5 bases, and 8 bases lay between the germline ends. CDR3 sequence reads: CASSVAERTEAFF. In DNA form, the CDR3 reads TGTGCCAGCAGCGTAGCCGAGCGGACTGAAGCTTTCTTT. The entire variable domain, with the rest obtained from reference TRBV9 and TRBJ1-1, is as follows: DSGVTQTPKHLITATGQRVTLRCSPRSGDLSVYWYQQSLDQGLQFLIQYYNGEERAKGNILERFSAQQFPDLHSELNLSSLELGDSALYFCASSVAERTEAFFGQGTRLTVV.

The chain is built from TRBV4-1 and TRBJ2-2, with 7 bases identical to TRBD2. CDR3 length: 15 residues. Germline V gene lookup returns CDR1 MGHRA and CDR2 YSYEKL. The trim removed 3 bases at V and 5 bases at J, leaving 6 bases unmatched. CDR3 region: CASSHRAGRTGELFF. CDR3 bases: TGCGCCAGCAGCCACCGAGCCGGGAGGACCGGGGAGCTGTTTTTT.

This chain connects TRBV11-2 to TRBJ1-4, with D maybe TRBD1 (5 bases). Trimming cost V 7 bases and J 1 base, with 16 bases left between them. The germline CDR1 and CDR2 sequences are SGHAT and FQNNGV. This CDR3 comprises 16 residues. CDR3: CASTRRDGITNEKLFF. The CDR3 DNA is TGTGCCAGCACCCGGAGGGACGGAATAACTAATGAAAAACTGTTTTTT.

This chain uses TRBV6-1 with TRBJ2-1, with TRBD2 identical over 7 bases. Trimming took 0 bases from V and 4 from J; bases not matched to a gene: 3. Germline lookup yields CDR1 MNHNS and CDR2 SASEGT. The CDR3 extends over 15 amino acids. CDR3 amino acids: CASSEATSPYNEQFF. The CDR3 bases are TGTGCCAGCAGTGAAGCGACTAGCCCGTACAATGAGCAGTTCTTC.

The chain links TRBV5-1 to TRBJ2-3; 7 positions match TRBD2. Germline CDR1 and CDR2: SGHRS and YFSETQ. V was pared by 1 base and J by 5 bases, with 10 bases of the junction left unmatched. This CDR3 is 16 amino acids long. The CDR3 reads CASSLWASGALDTQYF. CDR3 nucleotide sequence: TGCGCCAGCAGCTTGTGGGCGAGCGGGGCCCTAGATACGCAGTATTTT.

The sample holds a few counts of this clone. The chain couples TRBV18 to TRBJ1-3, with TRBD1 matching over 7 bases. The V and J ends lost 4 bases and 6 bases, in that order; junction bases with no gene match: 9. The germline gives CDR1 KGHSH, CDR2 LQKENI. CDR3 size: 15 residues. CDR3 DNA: TGTGCCAGCTCACTGACGACAGGGCTGAAAAACACCATATATTTT. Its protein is CASSLTTGLKNTIYF.

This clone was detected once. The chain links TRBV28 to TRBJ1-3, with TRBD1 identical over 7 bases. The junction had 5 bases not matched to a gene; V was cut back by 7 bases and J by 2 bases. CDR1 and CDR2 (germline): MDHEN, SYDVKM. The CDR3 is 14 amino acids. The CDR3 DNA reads TGTGCCAGCACAAACCAGGGGGCTGGAAACACCATATATTTT. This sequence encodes CASTNQGAGNTIYF.

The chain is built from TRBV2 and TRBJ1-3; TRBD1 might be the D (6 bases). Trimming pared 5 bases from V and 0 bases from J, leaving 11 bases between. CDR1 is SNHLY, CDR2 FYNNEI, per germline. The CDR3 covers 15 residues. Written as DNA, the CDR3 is TGTGCCAGCAGTACCACAGGGATCTCTGGAAACACCATATATTTT. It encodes CASSTTGISGNTIYF.